This T cell receptor (beta chain) originates from a study of T cell responses to AZD1222 COVID-19 vaccine. TCRdb's table, derived via immunoSEQ multiplex PCR, lists solely in-frame clones and lacks some. Of fewer than 200,000 clones listed, around 88% are singletons. As for this clone: No antigen is known for it.

General study findings and limits: None of the repertoires were sampled until the peak T cell response had passed. Spike-specific TCR depth and breadth grew after two AZD1222 doses. Donors were chiefly white British, with a greater number of females, and clonal diversity was perhaps underestimated.

V gave up 1 base and J gave up 3 bases, with 10 bases separating them. The CDR3 is 15 amino acids. Germline CDR1 is LGHNT and CDR2 is FRNRAP. This TCR was sampled from an adult who received the AZD1222 COVID-19 vaccine. This specimen consisted of peripheral blood, obtained 28 days after the second AZD1222 dose. The chain couples TRBV12-5 to TRBJ1-5, with D tentatively TRBD1 (6 bases). The CDR3 DNA follows: TGTGCTAGTGGTTTGGGCTACAGGGCCAATCAGCCCCAGCATTTT. Translated, it gives CASGLGYRANQPQHF. Variable domain in full (rest from reference TRBV12-5 and TRBJ1-5): DARVTQTPRHKVTEMGQEVTMRCQPILGHNTVFWYRQTMMQGLELLAYFRNRAPLDDSGMPKDRFSAEMPDATLATLKIQPSEPRDSAVYFCASGLGYRANQPQHFGDGTRLSIL.